This T cell receptor (beta chain) was retrieved from a study of shared clonotypes between healthy human individuals. Across the whole study: Contributing individuals were a couple of females and three males aged 18 to 49.

Whole-study findings and limits: Read depth was anticipated to influence clonotype sharing among donors.

It was across several immunoSEQ plates that each subset's genomic DNA was evenly split. Sorted-subset replicate PCRs used 200 ng DNA, some 33,000 T cell genomes. Clones were sequenced by immunoSEQ multiplex PCR, and TCRdb holds only the in-frame ones, with some missing. The repertoire consists of roughly 1,800,000 clones, with around 96% occurring once and the leading ten covering 0.95% to 1.5%. Trimming removed 8 bases from V and 5 bases from J, with 27 bases in between. CDR3 length equals 17 residues. Germline lookup yields CDR1 SEHNR and CDR2 FQNEAQ (reference sequence). On this clone itself: Its matching antigen is unknown.

Naive-designated CD8 cells lacked CD45RO, were positively enriched for CCR7, and omitted terminally differentiated effector memory CD45RA+ cells. This sequence joins TRBV7-9 and TRBJ2-5; either TRBD1 or TRBD2 may fit D (5 bases each). This sequence was found in a man in his late teens or twenties in good health. The specimen sequenced was naive CD8+ T cells sorted from blood. The CDR3 coding sequence is TGTGCCAGCGCGAGGGATGAATGGGGCGGGCGAGGGGAGACCCAGTACTTC. Amino acid sequence: CASARDEWGGRGETQYF.